These T cell receptor beta chains were read from a single sample in a study of shared clonotypes between healthy human individuals. The table came from immunoSEQ multiplex PCR; TCRdb's copy has only in-frame clones and leaves some out. This table holds roughly 2.2 million clones, 85% to 95% found once. The source material was naive CD4+ T cells from PBMCs. Receptors were obtained from a man younger than 35 in good health. Some clones in this sample may be carry-over from other donors' samples. CDR3s include the opening cysteine and the closing phenylalanine or tryptophan. Where a row states a size, it is once, few, many or the class of an expanded clone; other rows omit it.

v_call: TRBV5-1; clone_size: .; j_call: TRBJ1-5; cdr3_aa: CASSRAGGDGQPQHF
v_call: TRBV5-1; clone_size: .; j_call: TRBJ2-2; cdr3_aa: CASSLEPPPNTGELFF
v_call: TRBV7-9; clone_size: .; j_call: TRBJ2-7; cdr3_aa: CASSSNGGTSYEQYF
v_call: TRBV5-4; clone_size: .; j_call: TRBJ2-3; cdr3_aa: CASSLPGTADTQYF
v_call: TRBV19; clone_size: few; j_call: TRBJ1-1; cdr3_aa: CASSIDRARGLNTEAFF
v_call: TRBV7-6; clone_size: .; j_call: TRBJ2-7; cdr3_aa: CASSLEGTGVEQYF
v_call: TRBV11-2; clone_size: .; j_call: TRBJ1-1; cdr3_aa: CASSLDGADRYETSEAFF
v_call: TRBV7-3; clone_size: .; j_call: TRBJ2-5; cdr3_aa: CASSLQGRLETQYF
v_call: TRBV29-1; clone_size: .; j_call: TRBJ2-3; cdr3_aa: CSVPQGPTDTQYF
v_call: TRBV7-8; clone_size: once; j_call: TRBJ2-1; cdr3_aa: CASRQARTSGRIPYNEQFF
v_call: TRBV5-6; clone_size: .; j_call: TRBJ1-3; cdr3_aa: CASSLRRSSGNTIYF
v_call: TRBV5-1; clone_size: once; j_call: TRBJ2-7; cdr3_aa: CASSSSLRGRSYEQYF
v_call: TRBV7-6; clone_size: once; j_call: TRBJ2-7; cdr3_aa: CASSLVVNGEQYF
v_call: TRBV7-3; clone_size: .; j_call: TRBJ2-7; cdr3_aa: CASSSSGTGLYEQYF
v_call: TRBV5-1; clone_size: .; j_call: TRBJ2-1; cdr3_aa: CASSSAGSTYNEQFF
v_call: TRBV18; clone_size: .; j_call: TRBJ1-2; cdr3_aa: CASSRDRRADGYTF